This TCR beta chain was observed in a study of OX40 agonist ivuxolimab in advanced cancers. Turning to the study itself: Patients received ivuxolimab, an agonistic anti-OX40 (CD134) antibody. Males comprised around 78% of the group, whose mean age was approximately 62 years (range roughly 20 to 85). One patient with hepatocellular carcinoma and two with cutaneous melanoma, three in all, had partial responses. Notes on the study in general: By week 6 at 0.1 to 3.0 mg/kg, blood CD4+ and CD8+ T cells had expanded clonally.

This table comes from immunoSEQ multiplex PCR, and its TCRdb copy is limited to in-frame clones, with some not included. This table holds roughly 52,000 clones, over 60% found once. Trimming removed 4 bases from V and 7 bases from J, with 16 bases in between. The germline V gene encodes CDR1 LNHDA and CDR2 SQIVND (reference sequence). CDR3 length: 14 residues. On this clone: Its cognate antigen is unknown.

Sequencing was performed on CD4+ or CD8+ T cells sorted from blood, taken in a trial of the OX40 agonist ivuxolimab. The chain employs TRBV19 and TRBJ1-2; D is unclear. The TCR originated in an adult with an advanced solid tumor such as melanoma, head and neck, liver or kidney cancer. The CDR3 DNA sequence: TGTGCCAGTAGTAGCACCTGGACGGAGTCTGGCTACACCTTC. Protein sequence: CASSSTWTESGYTF.